This T cell receptor (beta chain) stems from a study of blood T cell repertoires in COVID-19. Study-level information: Acute-phase and convalescent COVID-19 samples originated in the United States, Italy and Spain. Nucleic acid was either cDNA or gDNA, and it came from T cells, B-cell-depleted T cells, or PBMCs.

The length of the CDR3 is 12 residues. CDR1 and CDR2 from the germline V gene are SNHLY and FYNNEI. V lost 7 bases, J lost 5 bases, and 11 bases lay in between. As handled by the study authors: How many nucleated cells were present was estimated from reference gene primer amplification. Assay used: immunoSEQ multiplex PCR; TCRdb lists only in-frame clones, some missing. V, J and clone size reflect that table, while D and trimming were determined from the DNA. The sample records fewer than 30,000 clones, 65% to 90% being singletons. The sequenced material came from peripheral blood. The TCR sequence derives from a human donor in a cohort sampled during active COVID-19. The V call is TRBV2, the J call TRBJ2-5, with D tentatively TRBD1 (6 bases). CDR3 in DNA: TGTGCCAGCAAGGGGGTTGGTGAGACCCAGTACTTC. The encoded protein is CASKGVGETQYF.